This T cell receptor beta chain was identified in a study of blood T cell repertoires in COVID-19. Germline loops: CDR1 MDHEN, CDR2 SYDVKM. The CDR3 is made up of 16 amino acids. Unmatched junction bases numbered 14, after V lost 5 bases and J lost 7 bases. Allocation to cohorts depended on clinical history reported by the participants. Produced via immunoSEQ multiplex PCR; TCRdb's table is partial and in-frame only. The data hold a few hundred thousand clones, with more than 70% observed a single time. The chain uses TRBV28 and TRBJ2-1; 7 bases agree with TRBD2. The receptor's source is a young woman who had been exposed to COVID-19. Sample: PBMCs or T cells enriched from blood (not recorded which). CDR3 DNA: TGTGCCAGCAGTCTACCGGACACAGCGGGGCGAAATGAGCAGTTCTTC. It codes for CASSLPDTAGRNEQFF.